The source of this TCR beta chain is a study of T cell responses to AZD1222 COVID-19 vaccine. Germline-derived CDR1 and CDR2 are MNHEY and SVGAGI. Between the trimmed V and J ends, which lost 2 bases and 0 bases, there was a span of 11 bases. CDR3 length: 15 residues. Second-dose intervals of approximately 4 or approximately 12 weeks were pooled. Profiling relied on immunoSEQ multiplex PCR, and the TCRdb table lists in-frame clones only, not all of them. Among 95,000 to 110,000 clones, about 90% were seen once, and the ten largest hold around 5%. Study findings and constraints: Baseline seropositives among AZD1222 recipients totaled only six. Possibly, clonal diversity was underestimated; donors were largely white British and included more females. In all cases, repertoires were sampled only after the peak T cell response.

With regard to this clone: The antigen remains undetermined.

The sample in question was peripheral blood, obtained 28 days after the second AZD1222 dose. The chain is built from TRBV6-5 and TRBJ2-7, with TRBD1 as a possible D gene (5 bases). The source of this sequence is an adult who received the AZD1222 COVID-19 vaccine. This CDR3 reads CASSYRQQLSYEQYF. Written as DNA, the CDR3 is TGTGCCAGCAGTTACAGACAGCAACTCTCCTACGAGCAGTACTTC.